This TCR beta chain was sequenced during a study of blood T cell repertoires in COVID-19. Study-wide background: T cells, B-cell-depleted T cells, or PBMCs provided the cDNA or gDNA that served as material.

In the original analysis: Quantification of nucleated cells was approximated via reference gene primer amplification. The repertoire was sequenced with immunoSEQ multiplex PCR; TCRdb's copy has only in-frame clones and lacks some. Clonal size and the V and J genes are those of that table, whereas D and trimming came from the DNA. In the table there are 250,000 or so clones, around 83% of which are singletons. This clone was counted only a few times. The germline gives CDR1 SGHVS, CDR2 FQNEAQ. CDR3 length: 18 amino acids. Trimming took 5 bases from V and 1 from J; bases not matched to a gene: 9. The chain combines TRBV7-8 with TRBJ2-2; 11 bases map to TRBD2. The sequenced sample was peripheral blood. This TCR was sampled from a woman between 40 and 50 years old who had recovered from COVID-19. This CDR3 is CASSPLASGGLNTGELFF. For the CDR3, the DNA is TGTGCCAGCAGCCCCCTGGCTAGCGGGGGGCTGAACACCGGGGAGCTGTTTTTT.